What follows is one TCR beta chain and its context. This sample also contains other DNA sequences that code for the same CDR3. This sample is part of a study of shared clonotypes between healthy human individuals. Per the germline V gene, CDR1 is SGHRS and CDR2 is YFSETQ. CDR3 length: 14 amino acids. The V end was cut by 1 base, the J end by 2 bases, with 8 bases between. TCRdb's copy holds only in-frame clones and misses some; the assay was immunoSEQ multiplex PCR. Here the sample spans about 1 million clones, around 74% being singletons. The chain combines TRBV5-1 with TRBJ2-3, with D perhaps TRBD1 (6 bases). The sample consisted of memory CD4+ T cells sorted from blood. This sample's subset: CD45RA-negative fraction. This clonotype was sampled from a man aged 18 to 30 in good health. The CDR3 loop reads CASSLWGHTDTQYF. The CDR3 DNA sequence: TGCGCCAGCAGCTTGTGGGGACACACAGATACGCAGTATTTT.